This T cell receptor (beta chain) was sequenced during a study of T cells in Graves' hyperthyroidism and ophthalmopathy. Broader study findings: A model built on 13 V-J features separated ophthalmopathy from stable hyperthyroidism. Ophthalmopathy was identified by the model a median approximately 6.4 months ahead of onset.

Using RNA transcripts as the source, TCR beta CDR3 regions were amplified. TCR CDR3 underwent first-round RT-PCR with the HTBI primer set. One entry per CDR3 protein results from TCRdb running MiXCR on the multiplex PCR reads. This table has over 350,000 distinct CDR3 sequences, around 20% appearing once. The V and J ends lost 0 bases and 3 bases respectively, with 14 bases between them. Germline CDR1 LGHDT, CDR2 YNNKEL (reference sequence). The CDR3 consists of 16 residues. Ten or more counts support this clonotype. Its antigen is currently unknown. The PBMCs were taken from approximately 9 ml of fresh peripheral blood.

The sequencing input was blood. This sequence was found in a man aged 18-30 years with Graves' ophthalmopathy. The rearrangement joins TRBV3-1 to TRBJ2-5; TRBD2 is a possible D gene (6 bases). As DNA, the CDR3 is TGTGCCAGCAGCCAAGACACCGTAGCGGCTAAAGAGACCCAGTACTTC. Translating it yields CASSQDTVAAKETQYF.